The following is a T cell receptor beta chain sequence with its context. Ten or more counts support this clonotype. Its antigen has not been determined. No much larger clone is present one base from it, and per-base qualities are unavailable. The germline V and J ends show losses of 6 bases and 4 bases respectively, and no gene match explains 7 bases of the junction. Taken from the germline V gene (reference sequence), the CDR1 and CDR2 loops are MNHNY and SVGAGI. Inclusive of the bounding cysteine and phenylalanine, the CDR3 is 15 residues long. Only CDR3 DNA is held: 45 bases, read in frame from base 1. This sample was included in a study of human T cells and chemical hapten exposure (dated by TCRdb to the early 2020s). A note on the overall study: For sensitization, 2% DPC in acetone was applied to a roughly 2 cm by roughly 2 cm area of upper inner arm skin. Patch testing was performed on the upper back with Finn chambers containing 0.01% DPC, and the patch tests were scored after 6 days according to International Contact Dermatitis Research Group standards. Libraries were pooled for sequencing, and variation in per-sample TCR yields was attributed mainly to small differences in library volumes within the pool. The study tracked peripheral blood TCR repertoire changes in vivo during primary and secondary sensitization to the hapten diphenylcyclopropenone (DPC) in alopecia patients. Blood was sampled from patients pre-sensitization (week 0) and at 2, 6 and about 24 weeks after DPC sensitization. Patients additionally received weekly therapeutic DPC doses to the scalp throughout the approximately 25-week study period. Alopecia areata with under or over 50% scalp involvement, alopecia totalis and alopecia universalis were represented in the patient cohort, which was mostly female. Blood for TCR sequencing was provided by twenty-nine alopecia patients at one to four time points (pre-sensitization, 2, 6 and 24 weeks).

Results the study describes overall, beyond this receptor: Expanded TCRs formed significantly more large CDR3 similarity clusters than pre-sensitization or healthy control sets, consistent with antigen-driven responses. All patients had alopecia, a presumed autoimmune disease, so their immune response might differ from that of healthy individuals. Patch test score was positively correlated with the number of PT1 expanded TCRs, with significance at thresholds 8, 16 and 32 but not at 4. DPC sensitization did not change how many TCRs were above 1 in 1000 frequency, and no evidence was found of alterations in global repertoire structure. After repeated subsampling, changes were observed in the strength of the expansion versus patch-test correlation and in the threshold at which the correlation became significant.

The intended sense of this specimen's time point label: patch test 1, 2 weeks after DPC sensitization. The meaning of the sample's treatment or condition label: therapeutic diphenylcyclopropenone sensitization with weekly scalp DPC. Blood at each patch-test visit was drawn before the patch test was applied. Eligible patients were aged 18 to 70, diagnosed with alopecia, deemed suitable for DPC therapy, and excluded if pregnant. Total RNA was extracted from unfractionated whole blood collected in Tempus Blood RNA tubes. Library construction relied on RACE. Sequencing used a NextSeq 500. During library preparation, unique molecular identifiers were attached to individual cDNA molecules so that TCRs could be counted in a quantitative, reproducible way. For every blood RNA sample, sequencing covered both the TCR alpha and TCR beta chains. The published analysis was carried out like this. The median number of TCRs per sample was 85,000 to 100,000, ranging from roughly 23,224 to 700,000. The Decombinator software suite was used to annotate V, J and CDR3 in the TCR reads. Every sample was subsampled to the same number of TCRs (28,000) for the PS versus PT1 abundance plots. Expanded TCRs were defined as absent before sensitization and observed at least eight times at the 2-week time point. TCRdb cleaned the public reads at Q25 with fastp, built clones with MiXCR and kept in-frame beta chains. Identical CDR3 proteins give one entry, which carries the most common genes and DNA. TCRdb's processing, not the authors' own work, is the source of the V and J calls. Recorded for this sample are 340,000 or so distinct CDR3 sequences; 5.5% to 8% of them occurred a single time. The top ten clonotypes cover 7.5% to 9% of the sample.

Recombination linked TRBV6-6 to TRBJ2-2, with 8 bases in between that match TRBD1. The sequence was obtained from a woman aged 18-29 years with alopecia areata. Some clones in this sample may be carry-over from other donors' samples. Sample: whole blood, taken in connection with sensitization to the hapten diphenylcyclopropenone (DPC). The sequenced DNA is TGTGCCAGCAGACCCCAGGGGGCAGGCACCGGGGAGCTGTTTTTT. The encoded protein is CASRPQGAGTGELFF.